Below, one T cell receptor beta chain is given with its context. Its antigen is unidentified. The CDR3 has 13 residues. V trimming: 5 bases; J trimming: 9 bases; junction bases outside the gene matches: 7. Germline CDR1 is SGHAT and CDR2 is FQNNGV. The treatment denotes: oral pan-JAK inhibitor, 5-10 mg twice daily. Researchers gathered lesional scalp punch biopsies and peripheral blood from patients with alopecia areata. PBMCs, the starting material, were the source of sorted CD4+ and CD8+ T cells. This sample is drawn from a study of CD8+ T cells in alopecia areata. cDNA prepared by RNA extraction and subsequent reverse transcription served as the template for sequencing. Produced via immunoSEQ multiplex PCR; TCRdb's table is partial and in-frame only. Of 150,000 to 200,000 clones in the sample, less than 70% were seen once. General study findings and limits: Tofacitinib significantly reduced both scalp clonality and expanded CD8+ clones among the top 100.

The J gene is TRBJ2-1, the V gene TRBV11-2, with TRBD2 matching 7 bases. The material sequenced was CD4+ T cells sorted from blood, taken at week 49, from a patient treated with tofacitinib. The sequence was collected from a human donor with alopecia areata. The CDR3 DNA follows: TGTGCCAGCAGCCCTCCGGGGGGTAGTGAGCAGTTCTTC. Protein sequence: CASSPPGGSEQFF.